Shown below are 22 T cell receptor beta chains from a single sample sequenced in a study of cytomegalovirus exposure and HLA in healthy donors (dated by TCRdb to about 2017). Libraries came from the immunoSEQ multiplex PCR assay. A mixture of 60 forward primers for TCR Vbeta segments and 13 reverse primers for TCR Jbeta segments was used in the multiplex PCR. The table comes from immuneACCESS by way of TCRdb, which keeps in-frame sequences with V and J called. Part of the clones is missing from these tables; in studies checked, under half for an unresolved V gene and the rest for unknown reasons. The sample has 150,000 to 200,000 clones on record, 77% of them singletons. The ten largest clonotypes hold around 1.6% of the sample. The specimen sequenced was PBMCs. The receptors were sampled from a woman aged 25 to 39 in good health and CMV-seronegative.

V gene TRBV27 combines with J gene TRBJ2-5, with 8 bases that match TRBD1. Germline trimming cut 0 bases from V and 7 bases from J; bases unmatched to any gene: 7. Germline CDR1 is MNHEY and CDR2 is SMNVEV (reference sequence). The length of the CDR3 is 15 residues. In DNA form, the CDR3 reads TGTGCCAGCAGTTTATCGCAGGGGGCGGTCGGGACCCAGTACTTC. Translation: CASSLSQGAVGTQYF.

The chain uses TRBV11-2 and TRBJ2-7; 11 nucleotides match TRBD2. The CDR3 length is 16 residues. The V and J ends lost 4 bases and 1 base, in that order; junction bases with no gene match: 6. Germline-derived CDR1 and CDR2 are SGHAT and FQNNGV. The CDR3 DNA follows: TGTGCCAGCAGCTACAGACTAGCGGGGCCTTCCTACGAGCAGTACTTC. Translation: CASSYRLAGPSYEQYF.

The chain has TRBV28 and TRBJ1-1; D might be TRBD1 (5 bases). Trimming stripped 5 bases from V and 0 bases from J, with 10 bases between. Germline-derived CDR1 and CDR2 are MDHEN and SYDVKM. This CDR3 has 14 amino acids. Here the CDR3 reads CASSTGRLNTEAFF. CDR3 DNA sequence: TGTGCCAGCAGTACAGGAAGGCTGAACACTGAAGCTTTCTTT.

This CDR3 is CASSWTGAKLFF. The CDR3 DNA is TGTGCCAGCAGTTGGACAGGGGCAAAACTGTTTTTT. This chain joins TRBV28 and TRBJ1-4; 9 bases are a match to TRBD1. J gave up 10 bases and V 4 bases, and 1 base lay outside the gene matches. This CDR3 spans 12 amino acids. Per the germline V gene, CDR1 is MDHEN and CDR2 is SYDVKM.

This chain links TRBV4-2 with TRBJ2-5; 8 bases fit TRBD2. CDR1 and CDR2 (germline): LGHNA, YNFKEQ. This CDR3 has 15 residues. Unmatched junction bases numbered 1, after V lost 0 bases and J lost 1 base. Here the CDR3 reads CASSQDTSGQETQYF. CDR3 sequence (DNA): TGTGCCAGCAGCCAAGATACTAGCGGCCAAGAGACCCAGTACTTC.

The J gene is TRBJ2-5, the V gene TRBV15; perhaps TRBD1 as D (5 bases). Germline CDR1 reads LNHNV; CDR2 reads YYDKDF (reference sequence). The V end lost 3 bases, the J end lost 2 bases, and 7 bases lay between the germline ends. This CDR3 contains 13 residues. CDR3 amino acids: CATSRTVQETQYF. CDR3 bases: TGTGCCACCAGCAGGACAGTGCAAGAGACCCAGTACTTC.

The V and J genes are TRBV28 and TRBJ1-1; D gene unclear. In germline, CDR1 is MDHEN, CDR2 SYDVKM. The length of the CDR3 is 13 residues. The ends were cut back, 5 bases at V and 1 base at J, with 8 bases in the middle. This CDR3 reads CASSNPQNTEAFF. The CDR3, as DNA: TGTGCCAGCAGTAATCCCCAGAACACTGAAGCTTTCTTT. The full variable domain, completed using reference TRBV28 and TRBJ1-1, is DVKVTQSSRYLVKRTGEKVFLECVQDMDHENMFWYRQDPGLGLRLIYFSYDVKMKEKGDIPEGYSVSREKKERFSLILESASTNQTSMYLCASSNPQNTEAFFGQGTRLTVV.

CDR3 DNA: TGCGCCAGCAGCCAAGATGGGTCAGGGGGCGCGAATGGCTACACCTTC. Translating gives CASSQDGSGGANGYTF. The chain has TRBV4-1 and TRBJ1-2; TRBD1 matches 8 bases. CDR1 is MGHRA, CDR2 YSYEKL, per germline. The CDR3 consists of 16 residues. Germline trimming cut 0 bases from V and 6 bases from J; bases unmatched to any gene: 9.

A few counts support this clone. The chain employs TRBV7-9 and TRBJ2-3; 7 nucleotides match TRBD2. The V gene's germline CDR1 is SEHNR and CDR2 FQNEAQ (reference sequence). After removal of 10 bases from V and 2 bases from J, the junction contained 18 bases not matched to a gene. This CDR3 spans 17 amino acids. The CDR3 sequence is CAISPTPAGGTTDTQYF. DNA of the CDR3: TGTGCCATCTCCCCCACACCTGCCGGGGGGACCACAGATACGCAGTATTTT.

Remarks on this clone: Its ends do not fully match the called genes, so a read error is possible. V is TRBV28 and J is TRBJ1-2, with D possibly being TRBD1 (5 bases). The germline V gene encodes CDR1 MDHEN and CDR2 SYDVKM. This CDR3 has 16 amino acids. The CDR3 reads CASREGGVGANYGYPF. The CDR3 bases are TGTGCCAGCAGAGAGGGAGGGGTGGGAGCTAACTATGGCTACCCCTTC.

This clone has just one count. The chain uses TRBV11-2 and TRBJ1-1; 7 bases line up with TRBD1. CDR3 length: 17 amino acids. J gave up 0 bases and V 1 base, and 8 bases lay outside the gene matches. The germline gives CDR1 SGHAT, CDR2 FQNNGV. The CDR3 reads CASSLALGTVLNTEAFF. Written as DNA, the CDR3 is TGTGCCAGCAGCTTAGCGCTCGGGACAGTACTGAACACTGAAGCTTTCTTT.

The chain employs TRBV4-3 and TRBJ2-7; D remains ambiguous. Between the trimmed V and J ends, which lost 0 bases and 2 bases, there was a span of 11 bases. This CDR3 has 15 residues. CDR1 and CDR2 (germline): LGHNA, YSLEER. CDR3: CASSQDYRGAYEQYF. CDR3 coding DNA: TGCGCCAGCAGCCAAGATTATCGAGGAGCCTACGAGCAGTACTTC.

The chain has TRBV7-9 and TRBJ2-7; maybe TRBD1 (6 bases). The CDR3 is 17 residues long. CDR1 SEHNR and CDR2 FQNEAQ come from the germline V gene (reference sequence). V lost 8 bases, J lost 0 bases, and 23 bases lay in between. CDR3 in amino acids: CASESGTSTLGSYEQYF. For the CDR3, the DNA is TGTGCCAGCGAATCCGGGACATCCACCCTGGGCTCCTACGAGCAGTACTTC.

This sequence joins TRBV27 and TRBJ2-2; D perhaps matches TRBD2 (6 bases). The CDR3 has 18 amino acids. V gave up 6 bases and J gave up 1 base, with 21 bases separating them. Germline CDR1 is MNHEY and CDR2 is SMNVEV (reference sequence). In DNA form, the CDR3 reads TGTGCCAGCAGAACTTATAGGGAGGCGAGGGGGAACACCGGGGAGCTGTTTTTT. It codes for CASRTYREARGNTGELFF.

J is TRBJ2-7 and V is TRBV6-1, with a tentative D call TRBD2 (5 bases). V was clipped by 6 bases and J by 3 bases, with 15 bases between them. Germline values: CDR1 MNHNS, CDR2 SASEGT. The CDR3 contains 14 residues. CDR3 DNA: TGTGCCAGCAGCCTTAGAGGGTTGGGCTACGAGCAGTACTTC. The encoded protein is CASSLRGLGYEQYF.

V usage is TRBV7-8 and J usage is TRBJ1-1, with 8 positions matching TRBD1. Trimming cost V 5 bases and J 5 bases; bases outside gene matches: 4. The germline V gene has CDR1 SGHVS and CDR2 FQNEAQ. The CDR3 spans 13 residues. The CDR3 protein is CASSLDRGTEAFF. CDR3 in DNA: TGTGCCAGCAGCCTCGACAGGGGTACTGAAGCTTTCTTT.

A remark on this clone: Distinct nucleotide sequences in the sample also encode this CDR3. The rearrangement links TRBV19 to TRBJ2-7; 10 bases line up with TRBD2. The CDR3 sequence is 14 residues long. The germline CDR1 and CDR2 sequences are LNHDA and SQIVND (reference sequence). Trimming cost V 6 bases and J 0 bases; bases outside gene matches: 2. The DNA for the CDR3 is TGTGCCAGTAGCTGGACTAGCGGCTCCTACGAGCAGTACTTC. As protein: CASSWTSGSYEQYF.

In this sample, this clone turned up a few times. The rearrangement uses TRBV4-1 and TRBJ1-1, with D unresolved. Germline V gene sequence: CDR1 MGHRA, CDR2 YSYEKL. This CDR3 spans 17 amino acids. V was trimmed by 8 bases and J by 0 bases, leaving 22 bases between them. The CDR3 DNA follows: TGCGCCAGCCTCCAGGTGCCTAACCTACTCATGAACACTGAAGCTTTCTTT. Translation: CASLQVPNLLMNTEAFF.

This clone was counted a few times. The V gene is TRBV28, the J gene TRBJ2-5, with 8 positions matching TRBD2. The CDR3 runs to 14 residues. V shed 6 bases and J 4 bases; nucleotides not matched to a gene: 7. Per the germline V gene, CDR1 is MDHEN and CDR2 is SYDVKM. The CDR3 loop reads CASRPGGPAETQYF. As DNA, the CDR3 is TGTGCCAGCAGGCCGGGGGGGCCGGCAGAGACCCAGTACTTC.

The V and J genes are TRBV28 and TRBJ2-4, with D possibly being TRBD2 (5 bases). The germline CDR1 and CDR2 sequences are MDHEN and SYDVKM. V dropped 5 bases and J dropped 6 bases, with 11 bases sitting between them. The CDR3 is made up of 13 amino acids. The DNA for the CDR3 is TGTGCCAGCAGTACTAGATCCCCAAACATTCAGTACTTC. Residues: CASSTRSPNIQYF.

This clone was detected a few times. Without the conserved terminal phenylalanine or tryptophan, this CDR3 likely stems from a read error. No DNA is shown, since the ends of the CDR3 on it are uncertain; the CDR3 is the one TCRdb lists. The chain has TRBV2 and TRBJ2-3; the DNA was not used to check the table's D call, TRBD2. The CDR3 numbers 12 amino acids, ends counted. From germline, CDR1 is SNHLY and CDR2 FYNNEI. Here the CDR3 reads CASSEEGLAGPL.

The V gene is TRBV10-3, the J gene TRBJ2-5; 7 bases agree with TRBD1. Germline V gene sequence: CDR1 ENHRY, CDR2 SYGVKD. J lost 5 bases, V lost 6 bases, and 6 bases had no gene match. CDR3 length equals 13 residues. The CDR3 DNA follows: TGTGCCATCAGACAGACAGGGTTGGAGACCCAGTACTTC. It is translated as CAIRQTGLETQYF.